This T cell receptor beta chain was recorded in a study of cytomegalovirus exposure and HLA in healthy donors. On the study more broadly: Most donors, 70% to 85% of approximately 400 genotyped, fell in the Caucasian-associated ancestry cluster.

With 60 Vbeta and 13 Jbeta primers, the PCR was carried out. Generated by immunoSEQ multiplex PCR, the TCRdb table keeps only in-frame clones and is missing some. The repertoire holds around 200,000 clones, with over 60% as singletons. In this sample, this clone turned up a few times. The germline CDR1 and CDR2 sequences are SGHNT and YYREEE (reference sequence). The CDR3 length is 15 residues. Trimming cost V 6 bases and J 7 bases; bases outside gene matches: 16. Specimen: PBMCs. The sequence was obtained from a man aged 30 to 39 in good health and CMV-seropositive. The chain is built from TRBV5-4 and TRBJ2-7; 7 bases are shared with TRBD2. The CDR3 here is CASNVGGSPLWEQYF. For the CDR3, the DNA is TGTGCCAGCAACGTGGGGGGGAGCCCCCTCTGGGAGCAGTACTTC.